A selection of T cell receptor beta chains follows, all from one sample in a study of tumor-infiltrating lymphocytes in primary liver carcinoma. Each CDR3 protein gets one entry after TCRdb re-called the multiplex PCR reads with MiXCR. The table has approximately 330,000 distinct CDR3 sequences, less than 70% seen once. Sequencing input: peripheral blood. These receptors were collected from a man aged 40-50 years with primary liver carcinoma and hepatitis B virus infection. Both conserved end residues are part of each CDR3. The order of the fields is V gene, J gene, CDR3 protein.

V gene: TRBV6-1; J gene: TRBJ1-5; CDR3 protein: CASSEQFTGNQPQHF
V gene: TRBV12-3/TRBV12-4; J gene: TRBJ2-1; CDR3 protein: CVSSSQGAWVEQFF
V gene: TRBV10-2; J gene: TRBJ2-7; CDR3 protein: CASSESAGQQGEQYF
V gene: TRBV30; J gene: TRBJ2-2; CDR3 protein: CAWWDGLNTGELFF
V gene: TRBV11-2; J gene: TRBJ2-2; CDR3 protein: CASSLLGAATRELFF
V gene: TRBV11-2; J gene: TRBJ1-2; CDR3 protein: CANGPGANYGYTF
V gene: TRBV11-2; J gene: TRBJ2-5; CDR3 protein: CASSQSGGIETRYF
V gene: TRBV6-5; J gene: TRBJ1-2; CDR3 protein: CASSYDGGGSDGYTF
V gene: TRBV5-1; J gene: TRBJ2-2; CDR3 protein: CSSSVGQSGGGELFF
V gene: TRBV29-1; J gene: TRBJ2-3; CDR3 protein: CSVAGGPCTQYF
V gene: TRBV28; J gene: TRBJ1-5; CDR3 protein: CASSFAGRSNQSQHF
V gene: TRBV28; J gene: TRBJ2-1; CDR3 protein: CASSLTFKTSGSSYSEQFF
V gene: TRBV6-6; J gene: TRBJ1-6; CDR3 protein: CASSSSSAPLHF
V gene: TRBV29-1; J gene: TRBJ2-4; CDR3 protein: CSATELAKNIQYF
V gene: TRBV6-6; J gene: TRBJ2-2; CDR3 protein: CVSSRDSANTGELFF
V gene: TRBV7-9; J gene: TRBJ2-1; CDR3 protein: CASSFGESSYNEQFF
V gene: TRBV6-6; J gene: TRBJ2-7; CDR3 protein: CASSPGTAYEQYF
V gene: TRBV28; J gene: TRBJ2-1; CDR3 protein: CASLGGYNEQFF
V gene: TRBV25-1; J gene: TRBJ2-3; CDR3 protein: CASSKYSGSITDTQYF
V gene: TRBV11-1; J gene: TRBJ1-6; CDR3 protein: CASSSDRGQNSPLHF
V gene: TRBV20-1; J gene: TRBJ2-7; CDR3 protein: CSARLRGEQYF
V gene: TRBV28; J gene: TRBJ2-5; CDR3 protein: CASSDQRETQYF
V gene: TRBV12-3/TRBV12-4; J gene: TRBJ2-5; CDR3 protein: CASSAGHLETQYF
V gene: TRBV19; J gene: TRBJ2-2; CDR3 protein: CASRTSTVTWELFF
V gene: TRBV29-1; J gene: TRBJ2-1; CDR3 protein: CSVAHQYNEQFF
V gene: TRBV14; J gene: TRBJ2-3; CDR3 protein: CASSQDLSGTDTQYF
V gene: TRBV6-1; J gene: TRBJ2-3; CDR3 protein: CANSVQGAAQYF
V gene: TRBV30; J gene: TRBJ2-7; CDR3 protein: CAAQGHEQYF
V gene: TRBV4-2; J gene: TRBJ2-7; CDR3 protein: CASSHRTGYVQHF
V gene: TRBV24-1; J gene: TRBJ2-5; CDR3 protein: CATSDLDRETQYF
V gene: TRBV29-1; J gene: TRBJ2-5; CDR3 protein: CSVALNRGGETQHF
V gene: TRBV4-1; J gene: TRBJ2-5; CDR3 protein: CASSQRWSQETQYF
V gene: TRBV11-2; J gene: TRBJ2-1; CDR3 protein: CAGSLGPLAGSHKEQFF
V gene: TRBV6-1; J gene: TRBJ2-7; CDR3 protein: CASSDWVSPHHEGEQYF
V gene: TRBV6-2/TRBV6-3; J gene: TRBJ1-2; CDR3 protein: CASSTKTAANYGYTF
V gene: TRBV11-2; J gene: TRBJ2-3; CDR3 protein: CASSLDHRLATTDTQYF
V gene: TRBV28; J gene: TRBJ1-4; CDR3 protein: CASRDWTNEKLFF
V gene: TRBV24-1; J gene: TRBJ2-5; CDR3 protein: CATGMGAQETQYF
V gene: TRBV7-3; J gene: TRBJ2-2; CDR3 protein: CASTFFPGANTGELFF
V gene: TRBV11-2; J gene: TRBJ2-2; CDR3 protein: CVSSLERGRAGELFF
V gene: TRBV11-1; J gene: TRBJ2-2; CDR3 protein: CASGHQQGNTGELFF
V gene: TRBV20-1; J gene: TRBJ2-5; CDR3 protein: CSARRGQETQYF
V gene: TRBV6-2/TRBV6-3; J gene: TRBJ2-7; CDR3 protein: CASNYRGQGGYEQYF
V gene: TRBV4-3; J gene: TRBJ1-1; CDR3 protein: CASSQDARQYTEAFF
V gene: TRBV5-4; J gene: TRBJ2-7; CDR3 protein: CASSPVGREAVPEQYF
V gene: TRBV29-1; J gene: TRBJ2-7; CDR3 protein: CSVRGASANSYEQYF
V gene: TRBV11-3; J gene: TRBJ2-3; CDR3 protein: CASSLDSNRETGTQYF
V gene: TRBV19; J gene: TRBJ2-1; CDR3 protein: CASRSPRRGNEQFF
V gene: TRBV6-4; J gene: TRBJ2-1; CDR3 protein: CARRLLAGVRNEQFF
V gene: TRBV11-2; J gene: TRBJ2-2; CDR3 protein: CDSSRSQGYTGELFF
V gene: TRBV29-1; J gene: TRBJ1-5; CDR3 protein: CSVSRGRLQPQHF
V gene: TRBV5-1; J gene: TRBJ1-4; CDR3 protein: CASSRDSATNEKLFF
V gene: TRBV11-2; J gene: TRBJ2-7; CDR3 protein: CASSFRQGGTYEQYF
V gene: TRBV29-1; J gene: TRBJ1-3; CDR3 protein: CSVVGQSSGNAIYF
V gene: TRBV6-2/TRBV6-3; J gene: TRBJ2-1; CDR3 protein: CAISYVVAVNEQFF
V gene: TRBV5-1; J gene: TRBJ1-2; CDR3 protein: CASSSGQGKYGYTF
V gene: TRBV6-5; J gene: TRBJ2-7; CDR3 protein: CASQYRTGFYEQYF
V gene: TRBV4-1; J gene: TRBJ2-3; CDR3 protein: CASSPTSGSSDTQYF